Included here is one T cell receptor (beta chain) sequence, with context. This specimen belongs to a study of cytomegalovirus exposure and HLA in healthy donors. PCR amplification relied on 60 Vbeta primers (plus 13 Jbeta primers). Method: immunoSEQ multiplex PCR; TCRdb's copy keeps in-frame clones and lacks some. The sample has about 72,000 clones, and its top ten clones hold more than 2.5%. The V gene lost 5 bases and the J gene lost 7 bases, with 18 bases spanning the gap. CDR3 length equals 15 residues. Germline V gene data show CDR1 as MNHEY and CDR2 as SVGAGI. Sequencing was performed on PBMCs. The gene calls are TRBV6-5 and TRBJ2-1, with D possibly matching TRBD1 (5 bases). The clonotype originates from a man aged 35 to 55 in good health and CMV-seronegative. CDR3 loop: CASSTRTGYWNEQFF. The CDR3 DNA sequence: TGTGCCAGCAGTACTCGCACAGGCTATTGGAATGAGCAGTTCTTC.